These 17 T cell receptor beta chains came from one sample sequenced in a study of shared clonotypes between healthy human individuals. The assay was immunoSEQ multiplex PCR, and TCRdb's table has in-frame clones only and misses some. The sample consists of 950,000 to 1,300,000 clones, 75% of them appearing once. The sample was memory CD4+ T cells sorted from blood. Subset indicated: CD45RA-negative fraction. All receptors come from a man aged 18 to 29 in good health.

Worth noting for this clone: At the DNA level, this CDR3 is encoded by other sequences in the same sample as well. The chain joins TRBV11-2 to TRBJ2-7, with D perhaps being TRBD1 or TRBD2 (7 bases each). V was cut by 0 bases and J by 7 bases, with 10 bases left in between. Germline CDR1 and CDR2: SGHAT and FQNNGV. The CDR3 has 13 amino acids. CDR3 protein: CASSLDRGGEQYF. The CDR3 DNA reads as TGTGCCAGCAGCTTAGACAGGGGGGGTGAGCAGTACTTC.

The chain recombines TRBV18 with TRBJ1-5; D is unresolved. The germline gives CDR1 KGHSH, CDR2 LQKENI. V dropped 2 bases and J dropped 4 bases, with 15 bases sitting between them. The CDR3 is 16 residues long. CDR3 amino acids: CASSPSTGSQNQPQHF. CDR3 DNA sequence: TGTGCCAGCTCACCAAGCACGGGCTCACAAAATCAGCCCCAGCATTTT.

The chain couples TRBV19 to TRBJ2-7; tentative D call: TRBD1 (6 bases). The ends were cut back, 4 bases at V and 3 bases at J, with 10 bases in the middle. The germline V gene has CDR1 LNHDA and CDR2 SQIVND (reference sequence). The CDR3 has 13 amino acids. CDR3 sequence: CASSKARGYEQYF. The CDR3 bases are TGTGCCAGTAGTAAGGCCAGGGGCTACGAGCAGTACTTC.

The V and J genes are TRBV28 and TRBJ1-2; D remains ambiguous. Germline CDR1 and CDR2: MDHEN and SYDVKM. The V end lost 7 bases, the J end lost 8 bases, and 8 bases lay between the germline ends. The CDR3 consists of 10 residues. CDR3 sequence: CASKDSGYTF. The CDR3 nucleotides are TGTGCCAGCAAAGATTCAGGCTACACCTTC.

CDR3 sequence: CASSPGHSVQETQYF. CDR3 coding DNA: TGCGCCAGCAGCCCGGGACACTCAGTCCAAGAGACCCAGTACTTC. This rearrangement joins TRBV5-1 to TRBJ2-5; perhaps TRBD1 as D (6 bases). The CDR3 runs to 15 residues. Germline assignment: CDR1 SGHRS and CDR2 YFSETQ. Deletions cut 4 bases from V and 1 base from J, with 14 bases between.

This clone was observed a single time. The CDR3 sequence is CASSLGGGAGEQYF. The CDR3 bases are TGCGCCAGCAGCTTAGGAGGAGGGGCGGGCGAGCAGTACTTC. The rearrangement links TRBV5-1 to TRBJ2-7; a weak D match, TRBD2 (6 bases). Germline V gene lookup returns CDR1 SGHRS and CDR2 YFSETQ. V was cut by 2 bases and J by 6 bases, with 15 bases left in between. The CDR3 runs 14 residues.

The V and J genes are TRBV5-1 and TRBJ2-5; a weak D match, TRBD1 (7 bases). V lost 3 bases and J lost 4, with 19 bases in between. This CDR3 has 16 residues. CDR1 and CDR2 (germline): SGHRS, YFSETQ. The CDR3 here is CASSYGQEGSPETQYF. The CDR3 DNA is TGCGCCAGCAGCTACGGACAGGAGGGTTCCCCAGAGACCCAGTACTTC. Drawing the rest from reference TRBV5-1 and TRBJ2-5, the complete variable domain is KAGVTQTPRYLIKTRGQQVTLSCSPISGHRSVSWYQQTPGQGLQFLFEYFSETQRNKGNFPGRFSGRQFSNSRSEMNVSTLELGDSALYLCASSYGQEGSPETQYFGPGTRLLVL.

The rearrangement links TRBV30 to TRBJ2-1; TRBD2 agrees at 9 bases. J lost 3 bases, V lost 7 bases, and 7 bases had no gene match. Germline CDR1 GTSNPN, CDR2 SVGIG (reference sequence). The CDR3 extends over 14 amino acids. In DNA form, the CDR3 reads TGTGCCTTGACTAGCGGAGGGGGCTACAATGAGCAGTTCTTC. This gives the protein CALTSGGGYNEQFF.

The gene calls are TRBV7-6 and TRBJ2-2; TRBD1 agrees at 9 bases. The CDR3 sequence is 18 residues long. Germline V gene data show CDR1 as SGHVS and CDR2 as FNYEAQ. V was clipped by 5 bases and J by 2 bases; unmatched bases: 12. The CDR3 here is CASSDQSPGQGNTGELFF. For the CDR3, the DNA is TGTGCCAGCAGCGACCAATCTCCGGGACAGGGTAACACCGGGGAGCTGTTTTTT.

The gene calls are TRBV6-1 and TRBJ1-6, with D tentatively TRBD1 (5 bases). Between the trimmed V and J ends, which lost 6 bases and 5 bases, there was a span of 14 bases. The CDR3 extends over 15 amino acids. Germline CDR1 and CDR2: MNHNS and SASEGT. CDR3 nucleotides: TGTGCCAGCAGCGCATGGGGCAGGGATAATTCACCCCTCCACTTT. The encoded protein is CASSAWGRDNSPLHF.

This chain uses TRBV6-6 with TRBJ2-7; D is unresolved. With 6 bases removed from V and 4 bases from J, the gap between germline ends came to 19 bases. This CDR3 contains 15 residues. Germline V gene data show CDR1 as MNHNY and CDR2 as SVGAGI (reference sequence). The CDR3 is CASSQIASPVYEQYF. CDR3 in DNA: TGTGCCAGCAGCCAAATAGCCTCCCCAGTATACGAGCAGTACTTC.

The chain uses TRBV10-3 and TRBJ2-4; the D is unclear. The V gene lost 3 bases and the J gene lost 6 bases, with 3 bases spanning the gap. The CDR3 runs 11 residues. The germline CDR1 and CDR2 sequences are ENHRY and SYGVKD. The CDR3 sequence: CAISESNIQYF. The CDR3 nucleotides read TGTGCCATCAGTGAATCAAACATTCAGTACTTC.

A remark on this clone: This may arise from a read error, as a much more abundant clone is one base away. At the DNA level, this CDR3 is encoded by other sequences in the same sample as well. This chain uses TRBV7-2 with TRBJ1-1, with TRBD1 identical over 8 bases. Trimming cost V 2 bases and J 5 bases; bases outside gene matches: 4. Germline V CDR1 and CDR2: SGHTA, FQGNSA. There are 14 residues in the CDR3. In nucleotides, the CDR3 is TGTGCCAGCAGCTTACAGGGGGCGAGAACTGAAGCTTTCTTT. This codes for CASSLQGARTEAFF.

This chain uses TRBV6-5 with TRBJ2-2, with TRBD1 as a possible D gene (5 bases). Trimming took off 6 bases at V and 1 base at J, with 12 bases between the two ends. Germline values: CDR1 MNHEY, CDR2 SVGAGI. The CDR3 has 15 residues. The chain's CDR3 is CASRVDSWNTGELFF. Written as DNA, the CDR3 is TGTGCCAGCAGGGTAGACAGCTGGAACACCGGGGAGCTGTTTTTT.

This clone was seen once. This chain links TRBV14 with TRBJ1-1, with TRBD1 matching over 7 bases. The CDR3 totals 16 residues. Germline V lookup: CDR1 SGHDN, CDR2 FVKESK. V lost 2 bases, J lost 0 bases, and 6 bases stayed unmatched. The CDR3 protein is CASSQRGRGVNTEAFF. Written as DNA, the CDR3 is TGTGCCAGCAGCCAACGAGGCAGGGGGGTGAACACTGAAGCTTTCTTT.

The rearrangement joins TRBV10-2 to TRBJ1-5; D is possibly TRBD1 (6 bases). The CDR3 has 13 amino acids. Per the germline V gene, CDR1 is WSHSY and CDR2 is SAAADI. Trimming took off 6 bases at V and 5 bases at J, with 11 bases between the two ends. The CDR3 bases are TGCGCCAGCAGGGACAGCATCTATCAGCCCCAGCATTTT. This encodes CASRDSIYQPQHF.

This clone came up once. As DNA, the CDR3 is TGTGCCAGCAAGGGACTAGCGGGGATATCCTACAATGAGCAGTTCTTC. Translating gives CASKGLAGISYNEQFF. The V call is TRBV2, the J call TRBJ2-1, with TRBD2 identical over 13 bases. After removal of 7 bases from V and 1 base from J, the junction contained 4 bases not matched to a gene. The CDR3 has 16 residues. Germline CDR1 and CDR2: SNHLY and FYNNEI.